Presented here are 21 T cell receptor beta chains from one specimen sequenced in a study of CD8 T cells in ankylosing spondylitis. TCRdb re-called the 5' RACE reads through MiXCR, storing one row per CDR3 protein. The repertoire has under 150,000 distinct CDR3 sequences, approximately 9.7% of them found once; the top ten carry approximately 3.5%. Source material: blood, either unsorted or a sorted T cell fraction (not recorded which). The receptors here all came from a male donor with ankylosing spondylitis or in good health (not recorded which).

This clonotype was seen repeatedly, ten times or more. The genes are TRBV29-1 and TRBJ2-3; D unclear. This CDR3 has 14 residues. Per germline, CDR1 SQVTM and CDR2 ANQGSEA. Trimming pared 7 bases from V and 1 base from J, leaving 15 bases between. The CDR3 sequence is CSALSWVGTDTQYF. CDR3 coding DNA: TGCAGCGCGCTTAGTTGGGTAGGCACAGATACGCAGTATTTT.

This clonotype was detected many times. The V gene is TRBV27, the J gene TRBJ2-1; 7 bases match TRBD1. Germline CDR1 and CDR2: MNHEY and SMNVEV (reference sequence). This CDR3 has 17 amino acids. V lost 4 bases, J lost 0 bases, and 9 bases stayed unmatched. CDR3 loop: CASSWGRGSRSYNEQFF. Here the CDR3 DNA reads TGTGCCAGCAGTTGGGGCAGGGGGTCTCGCTCCTACAATGAGCAGTTCTTC.

This clonotype appeared many times. V is TRBV7-2 and J is TRBJ2-3; no clear D. Trimming removed 4 bases from V and 2 bases from J, with 10 bases in between. There are 14 residues in the CDR3. CDR1 and CDR2 (germline): SGHTA, FQGNSA. CDR3 protein: CASSSNPFTDTQYF. The CDR3 DNA reads as TGTGCCAGCAGCTCAAACCCATTCACAGATACGCAGTATTTT. Complete variable domain (other parts from reference TRBV7-2 and TRBJ2-3): GAGVSQSPSNKVTEKGKDVELRCDPISGHTALYWYRQSLGQGLEFLIYFQGNSAPDKSGLPSDRFSAERTGGSVSTLTIQRTQQEDSAVYLCASSSNPFTDTQYFGPGTRLTVL.

The chain recombines TRBV29-1 with TRBJ2-1, with TRBD1 matching over 10 bases. Germline values: CDR1 SQVTM, CDR2 ANQGSEA. The CDR3 runs to 17 residues. J lost 3 bases, V lost 5 bases, and 13 bases had no gene match. The CDR3 loop is CSVPRTGGYPFYNEQFF. As DNA, the CDR3 is TGCAGCGTTCCCAGGACAGGGGGATACCCCTTCTACAATGAGCAGTTCTTC.

This clonotype was detected many times. This chain uses TRBV4-3 with TRBJ2-1; D is possibly TRBD2 (5 bases). Germline V gene sequence: CDR1 LGHNA, CDR2 YSLEER. The CDR3 consists of 18 residues. V gave up 1 base and J gave up 0 bases, with 16 bases separating them. CDR3 protein: CASSQVRVALSSYNEQFF. The CDR3 nucleotides read TGCGCCAGCAGCCAAGTCCGGGTAGCGTTAAGCTCCTACAATGAGCAGTTCTTC.

This clonotype showed up just once. A much more abundant neighbour one base away suggests this may be a read error. This chain connects TRBV28 to TRBJ2-7; no firm D call. The germline V gene encodes CDR1 MDHEN and CDR2 SYDVKM. This CDR3 comprises 14 residues. The CDR3 bases are TGTGCCAGCAGTTTGGGCCCCTCATGGGGTGAGCACTACTTC. This translates into CASSLGPSWGEHYF.

This clonotype was seen repeatedly, ten times or more. The chain couples TRBV29-1 to TRBJ2-7; tentative D call: TRBD1 (6 bases). V dropped 7 bases and J dropped 4 bases, with 11 bases sitting between them. The CDR3 covers 11 residues. Germline V gene data show CDR1 as SQVTM and CDR2 as ANQGSEA. The CDR3 coding sequence is TGCAGCGCCCGGACAGAATACGAGCAGTACTTC. Its protein is CSARTEYEQYF.

This chain uses TRBV7-8 with TRBJ2-3; D is unclear. Trimming stripped 1 base from V and 0 bases from J, with 11 bases between. The CDR3 is 16 amino acids. CDR1 is SGHVS and CDR2 is FQNEAQ in the germline V gene. The DNA for the CDR3 is TGTGCCAGCAGCTTAGGTCGGAGAGCCAGCACAGATACGCAGTATTTT. Amino acids: CASSLGRRASTDTQYF.

The J gene is TRBJ2-1, the V gene TRBV6-5, with D possibly being TRBD2 (6 bases). V lost 4 bases to trimming and J lost 8 bases, with 12 bases between them. CDR1 and CDR2 (germline): MNHEY, SVGAGI. This CDR3 contains 13 residues. DNA for the CDR3: TGTGCCAGCAGTTCCCACGGAGGGGATGAGCAGTTCTTC. Amino acids: CASSSHGGDEQFF.

This clonotype was detected many times. The chain has TRBV27 and TRBJ2-7; D possibly corresponds to TRBD2 (7 bases). Germline V lookup: CDR1 MNHEY, CDR2 SMNVEV (reference sequence). V lost 5 bases to trimming and J lost 4 bases, with 21 bases between them. The CDR3 has 16 amino acids. The chain's CDR3 is CASSQKPGGFGYEQYF. The DNA for the CDR3 is TGTGCCAGCAGTCAAAAACCGGGGGGCTTTGGGTACGAGCAGTACTTC.

Many counts were recorded for this clonotype. The chain uses TRBV4-3 and TRBJ2-4, with D perhaps TRBD1 (6 bases). Germline V CDR1 and CDR2: LGHNA, YSLEER. Between the trimmed V and J ends, which lost 0 bases and 5 bases, there was a span of 14 bases. The CDR3 is made up of 16 amino acids. The CDR3 protein is CASSQDRLGAENIQYF. CDR3 bases: TGCGCCAGCAGCCAAGATCGCTTGGGGGCCGAAAACATTCAGTACTTC.

This chain connects TRBV24-1 to TRBJ2-1; no clear D. CDR3 length: 12 amino acids. Trimming left V 11 bases short and J 5 bases short, with 12 bases between. Germline V gene data show CDR1 as KGHDR and CDR2 as SFDVKD. CDR3 residues: CAISSGHNEQFF. The CDR3 DNA follows: TGTGCCATCAGCTCCGGTCACAATGAGCAGTTCTTC.

This clonotype came up many times. The genes are TRBV12-3 or TRBV12-4 and TRBJ1-2; D unresolved. The CDR3 loop spans 12 amino acids. V was pared by 7 bases and J by 0 bases, with 6 bases between. The CDR3 here is CASTRTNYGYTF. In DNA form, the CDR3 reads TGTGCCAGCACCAGAACTAACTATGGCTACACCTTC.

The gene calls are TRBV5-1 and TRBJ2-2; D remains unclear. The V gene's germline CDR1 is SGHRS and CDR2 YFSETQ. Deletions cut 7 bases from V and 10 bases from J, with 17 bases between. This CDR3 comprises 13 residues. The CDR3 DNA reads TGCGCCAGCGGGCTAGAGGTGCCCGCGGAGCTGTTTTTT. Protein: CASGLEVPAELFF. Combining the CDR3 with reference TRBV5-1 and TRBJ2-2 gives the whole variable domain KAGVTQTPRYLIKTRGQQVTLSCSPISGHRSVSWYQQTPGQGLQFLFEYFSETQRNKGNFPGRFSGRQFSNSRSEMNVSTLELGDSALYLCASGLEVPAELFFGEGSRLTVL.

In its sample, this clonotype was seen many times. The genes are TRBV11-3 and TRBJ2-1; maybe TRBD2 (6 bases). Per germline, CDR1 SGHNT and CDR2 YENEEA. V was trimmed by 5 bases and J by 7 bases, leaving 18 bases between them. This CDR3 has 15 residues. CDR3: CASSAHPGSVNEQFF. CDR3 in DNA: TGTGCCAGCAGCGCCCATCCCGGGAGCGTTAATGAGCAGTTCTTC.

Many counts were recorded for this clonotype. V and J are TRBV3-1 and TRBJ1-1, with D perhaps matching TRBD1 (5 bases). CDR1 is LGHDT, CDR2 YNNKEL, per germline (reference sequence). The CDR3 is made up of 18 amino acids. The V end was cut by 4 bases, the J end by 3 bases, with 24 bases between. The CDR3 sequence: CASSRPPGLLPGDTEAFF. The CDR3 nucleotides are TGTGCCAGCAGCCGACCCCCGGGACTCCTACCGGGCGACACTGAAGCTTTCTTT. Full variable domain (rest looked up from reference TRBV3-1 and TRBJ1-1): DTAVSQTPKYLVTQMGNDKSIKCEQNLGHDTMYWYKQDSKKFLKIMFSYNNKELIINETVPNRFSPKSPDKAHLNLHINSLELGDSAVYFCASSRPPGLLPGDTEAFFGQGTRLTVV.

This clonotype was counted ten times or more. The chain couples TRBV20-1 to TRBJ2-3, with TRBD2 matching 10 bases. Germline CDR1 and CDR2: DFQATT and SNEGSKA (reference sequence). The CDR3 has 15 residues. V gave up 6 bases and J gave up 4 bases; unmatched junction bases: 10. CDR3 loop: CSATLAGGGADTQYF. The CDR3 nucleotides are TGCAGTGCAACCTTAGCGGGAGGAGGGGCAGATACGCAGTATTTT.

This clonotype occurred a few times. This chain uses TRBV19 with TRBJ2-6; the D is unclear. Trimming took off 9 bases at V and 0 bases at J, with 9 bases between the two ends. Per germline, CDR1 LNHDA and CDR2 SQIVND (reference sequence). The CDR3 totals 14 residues. The CDR3 nucleotides are TGTGCCAGCCAGAGCCGCTCTGGGGCCAACGTCCTGACTTTC. As protein: CASQSRSGANVLTF.

This clonotype occurred many times. The J gene is TRBJ2-7, the V gene TRBV29-1, with 9 nucleotides matching TRBD2. The germline V gene encodes CDR1 SQVTM and CDR2 ANQGSEA. The CDR3 contains 14 residues. V shed 1 base and J 2 bases; nucleotides not matched to a gene: 3. The chain's CDR3 is CSVEGSGSAYEQYF. The CDR3 region has the DNA TGCAGCGTTGAAGGTAGCGGGAGTGCCTACGAGCAGTACTTC.

This clonotype was recorded a few times. The CDR3 loop is CASSEGENNEQFF. The CDR3 nucleotides read TGTGCCAGCAGTGAAGGGGAGAACAATGAGCAGTTCTTC. The V and J genes are TRBV6-1 and TRBJ2-1; perhaps TRBD2 as D (5 bases). V was clipped by 1 base and J by 5 bases, with 6 bases between them. Germline V gene sequence: CDR1 MNHNS, CDR2 SASEGT. The CDR3 is 13 residues long.

This clonotype was found many times. The V call is TRBV29-1, the J call TRBJ2-4; no reliable D call. The germline gives CDR1 SQVTM, CDR2 ANQGSEA. There are 11 residues in the CDR3. Trimming cost V 4 bases and J 4 bases, with 5 bases left between them. CDR3 in DNA: TGCAGCGTTGTTGGGAAAAACATTCAGTACTTC. Protein product: CSVVGKNIQYF.